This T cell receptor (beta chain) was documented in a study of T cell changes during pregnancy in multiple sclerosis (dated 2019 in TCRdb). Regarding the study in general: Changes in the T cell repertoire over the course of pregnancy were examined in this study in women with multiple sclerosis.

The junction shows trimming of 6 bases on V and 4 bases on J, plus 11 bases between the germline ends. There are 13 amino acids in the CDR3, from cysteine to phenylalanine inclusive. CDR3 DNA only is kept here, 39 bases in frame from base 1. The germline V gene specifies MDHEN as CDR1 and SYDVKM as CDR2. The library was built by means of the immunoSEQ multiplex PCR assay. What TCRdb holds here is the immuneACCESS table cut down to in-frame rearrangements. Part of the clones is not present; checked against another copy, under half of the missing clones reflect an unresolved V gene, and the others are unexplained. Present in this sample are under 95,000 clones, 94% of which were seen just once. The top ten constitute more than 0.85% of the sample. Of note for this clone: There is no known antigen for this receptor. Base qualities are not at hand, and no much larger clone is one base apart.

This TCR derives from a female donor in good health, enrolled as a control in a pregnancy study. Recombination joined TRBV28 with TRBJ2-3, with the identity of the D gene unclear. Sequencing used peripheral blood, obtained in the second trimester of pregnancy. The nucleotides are TGTGCCAGCAGCACGATAAGCCCAGATACGCAGTATTTT. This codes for CASSTISPDTQYF.